The T cell receptor beta chain described here comes from a study of cytomegalovirus exposure and HLA in healthy donors (TCRdb year 2017). Looking at the study overall: According to an earlier analysis of around 600 of the donors, about 179 million T cells yielded roughly 100 million unique TCR beta sequences and about 300 Gb of sequence data. Roughly 300 gigabases of sequencing data and approximately 85 million unique TCR sequences were included in an early release covering over 600 HLA-typed donors. The genetic ancestry cluster associated with self-reported Caucasian donors included roughly 84% of the 398 genotyped donors. The study aimed to test whether cataloging public T cell receptors could reveal signatures of past pathogen exposure. The study profiled the T cell repertoires of 500 to 800 subjects by immunosequencing and related them to cytomegalovirus serostatus. A separate validation cohort of 100 to 150 different subjects was used in addition to the approximately 670-subject first cohort. To predict cytomegalovirus infection status, the study combined high-throughput TCR immunosequencing, statistical association of individual TCRs with disease status, and machine learning. A later analysis re-examined previously published TCR beta repertoires from hundreds of donors and added high-resolution HLA genotyping to investigate patterns of TCR occurrence. The later analysis used no new phenotypic data to find candidate immune exposures, relying instead on TCR beta sequences and their occurrence across donors. In an earlier analysis of around 540 of the donors, high-throughput TCR beta sequencing was used to judge whether each TCR beta V gene segment behaved as functional or pseudogenic. Donor age, sex, ethnicity and CMV serostatus were compiled together with the repertoire data. Genome-wide SNP genotypes for about 65% of the roughly 670 donors were used in a later genetic analysis, which treated that subset as a discovery cohort. All discovery cohort repertoires had been generated using a single sequencing platform. Both class I and class II loci were covered by HLA typing, at four-digit resolution. The number of donors typed differed by locus, with about 629-640 for A, B, C, DRB1 and DQB1, about 500 for DQA1, approximately 570 for DPA1, and over 400 for DPB1. Four or five DR-DQ haplotypes were handled as single units for association and clustering because linkage in the cohort was strong. Among about 360 genotyped donors of the cohort, an average of 235,054 unique TCR beta nucleotide sequences were sequenced per donor, roughly 18% of them non-productive. What the research found in general, with its limitations: Only TCR beta chains were sequenced in this cohort, and the absence of alpha or paired-chain data limited detectable features. Three of the identified cytomegalovirus-associated TCR beta chains were confirmed in vitro to be specific for cytomegalovirus antigens. According to a later analysis, TCR association rates differed among HLA loci, with DRB1 alleles showing the most associated TCRs and HLA-C alleles showing the fewest. V-gene and J-gene trimming of TCR beta chains was associated with a missense DCLRE1C variant in a later genetic analysis, and the association was replicated in an independent cohort. Sequencing depth was assumed to be roughly uniform across donors in the presence/absence analyses, though that assumption may not hold. Because HLA typing was unavailable for some donors at each locus, only the typed subset was used in association tests. In an earlier analysis of around 500 of the donors, most TCR beta V segments appeared in productive rearrangements about 87% or about 30% of the time, broadly matching IMGT annotations. Strong co-occurrence of HLA alleles, especially DR and DQ, made assigning TCR associations to individual alleles difficult. For the cohort, immune exposure information was limited to CMV serostatus. Compared with equally common non-associated chains, HLA-associated TCR beta chains in a later analysis were more clonally expanded and had lower generation probabilities. Correlated functional status among segregating V segments might be attributable to linkage disequilibrium, but an unknown experimental factor could not be ruled out. A total of fewer than 200 TCR beta chains were listed by the study as associated with cytomegalovirus. A further reported finding was that TCR beta sequences accurately predicted the HLA-A and HLA-B alleles for most subjects in the first cohort. Most TCR sequences were seen in very few donors, while some public TCRs were found in many individuals. A cluster of highly shared sequence variants was judged likely to be a technical artifact of the sequencing pipeline. Over 15 rarely observed V segments, including chromosome 9 orphons, were excluded from the earlier analysis of 550 to 700 of the donors because counts were too low. It was suggested by the authors that the approach could potentially be generalized to other disease states and immunological phenotypes. In a later analysis, most CMV-associated TCR beta chains were found to appear HLA-restricted, with HLA associations seemingly driven largely by CMV exposure. A later analysis associated about 17,000 TCR beta sequences with specific HLA alleles at a false discovery rate of 0.05. According to a later genetic analysis, donors in an Asian-associated ancestry cluster had fewer N-insertions in productive TCRs than the approximately 630-donor mean. In a later analysis, several top co-occurrence clusters were reported to appear linked to parvovirus B19, influenza, CMV and Epstein-Barr virus. Cytomegalovirus status was reported to be diagnosed by the classifier with high specificity and sensitivity in both the original and validation cohorts.

The cohort comprised some 730 healthy bone marrow donors. All cohort members were sampled while nominally healthy, although unrecorded immune exposures were likely present. The donor tested CMV seronegative and was one of the 352 seronegative cohort members. A peripheral blood sample was provided by each donor, and peripheral blood mononuclear cells were used for TCR beta sequencing. The Qiagen DNeasy Blood Extraction Kit was used to extract genomic DNA from the blood cell samples. Preparation of the library involved the immunoSEQ multiplex PCR assay. A mixture of 60 forward primers for TCR Vbeta segments and 13 reverse primers for TCR Jbeta segments was used in the multiplex PCR. Amplification of the CDR3 region of rearranged TCR beta genes was performed with a multiplex PCR assay on genomic DNA. The amplified TCR beta libraries were sequenced on the Illumina HiSeq System as 87-base-pair reads. On the authors' methods: A later analysis tallied roughly 80 million unique TCR beta chains across the approximately 670 repertoires, and around 12 million of those chains were shared by two or more donors. Raw reads were error-corrected and collapsed into unique sequences by a nearest-neighbor algorithm in which closely related sequences were merged to remove PCR and sequencing errors. To assign V, D and J gene segments, CDR3 sequences were aligned to IMGT reference sequences. Each retained sequence needed at least a six-nucleotide match to both a V gene segment and a J gene segment. A rearrangement counted as productive if the CDR3 had no stop codons and remained in frame with V and J, and every other rearrangement counted as non-productive. Following IMGT convention, CDR3 was defined as the stretch from the second conserved V-encoded cysteine to the conserved J-encoded phenylalanine. The earlier analysis of some 600 of the donors excluded sequences that lacked an unambiguous match to a single V gene segment. In an earlier analysis of a few hundred of the donors, V segments were called functional above 56.7% productive rearrangements and were called segregating when the between-donor standard deviation exceeded 5%. A statistical classification framework was built to diagnose cytomegalovirus status from the catalog of TCR beta chain sequences. In a later analysis, TCR nucleotide sequences were compared against IMGT/GENE-DB human TR gene sequences so that V and J genes could be assigned. Using the TCRdist pipeline, a later analysis assigned CDR3 sequences along with most-parsimonious VDJ recombination scenarios. A later analysis defined each TCR beta chain by its CDR3 amino acid sequence plus V-gene family, and excluded reads lacking a unique V-gene family. As a way to deal with suspected cross-contamination and a sequencing artifact, a later analysis dropped 640 or so nucleotide sequences that were highly shared and had low generation probability. In a later analysis, a clonal expansion index was calculated for each public chain from normalized within-repertoire ranks of inferred template counts. Generation probabilities in a later analysis came from a VDJ recombination model fitted to out-of-frame rearrangements, and those results were checked against IGoR. Hypergeometric tests were used in a later analysis to score TCR-TCR, TCR-HLA and TCR-CMV co-occurrence, with a repertoire-size bias correction applied to the TCR pairs. False discovery rates were estimated in a later analysis by permuting HLA or CMV assignments 20 times. A later analysis grouped co-occurring TCRs with DBSCAN, adding TCRdist sequence similarity when clustering within HLA-allele-positive subsets. Repertoires with fewer than 30,000 or more than 120,000 public chains, plus five repertoires with anomalous nucleotide sharing, were excluded from co-occurrence clustering. TCRdb carries this immuneACCESS record with in-frame sequences only. Its versions omit some clonotypes, under half of them owing to an unresolved V gene in the studies checked, with the rest unexplained. V, J and clone size derive from that table, while D and trimming were established from the DNA sequence. The sample table lists 150,000 to 200,000 clones, 75% to 90% of them with a count of one. Over 1.5% of the sample is in the top ten clones.

Regarding this clone: It lacks a known antigen. Base qualities are not recorded, but no much larger clone differs from it by a single base.

The sequenced sample consisted of PBMCs. The clonotype was recovered from a middle-aged man in good health and CMV-seronegative.

The DNA reads TGTGCCAGCAGCCCCCTACAGACAGGAGACCCTGTTATCTCTAATGAAAAACTGTTTTTT. This sequence encodes CASSPLQTGDPVISNEKLFF. The rearranged chain carries TRBV4-2 and TRBJ1-4; TRBD1 could be the D gene, as 6 bases match. V sheds 4 bases and J sheds 3 bases, leaving 27 bases between their ends. From the cysteine up to the phenylalanine, the CDR3 has a length of 20 residues. CDR3 DNA is the only sequence kept; it has 60 bases, read in frame from the first base. CDR1 and CDR2 are read off the germline V gene as LGHNA and YNFKEQ.